This T cell receptor (beta chain) was sequenced during a study of cytomegalovirus exposure and HLA in healthy donors. The study's findings and limits: TCR beta sequences reportedly predicted most subjects' HLA-A and HLA-B alleles accurately. The study put 150 or so TCR beta chains on its list as cytomegalovirus-associated.

Both 60 Vbeta primers and 13 Jbeta primers went into the PCR. The protocol was immunoSEQ multiplex PCR, while the TCRdb copy is restricted to in-frame clones and leaves out a portion. Of more than 65,000 clones listed, under 85% are singletons. About this clone: Its antigen is unknown.

CDR3 length: 12 amino acids. Trimming shortened V by 0 bases and J by 9 bases, and 11 bases separated the two germline ends. CDR1 GTSNPN and CDR2 SVGIG come from the germline V gene (reference sequence). This sequence originates from a woman aged 40 to 55 in good health and CMV-seropositive. The sequenced sample was PBMCs. The chain links TRBV30 to TRBJ1-1; no firm D call. Written as DNA, the CDR3 is TGTGCCTGGAGTGTAGCTCCCCCACAAGCTTTCTTT. It encodes CAWSVAPPQAFF.